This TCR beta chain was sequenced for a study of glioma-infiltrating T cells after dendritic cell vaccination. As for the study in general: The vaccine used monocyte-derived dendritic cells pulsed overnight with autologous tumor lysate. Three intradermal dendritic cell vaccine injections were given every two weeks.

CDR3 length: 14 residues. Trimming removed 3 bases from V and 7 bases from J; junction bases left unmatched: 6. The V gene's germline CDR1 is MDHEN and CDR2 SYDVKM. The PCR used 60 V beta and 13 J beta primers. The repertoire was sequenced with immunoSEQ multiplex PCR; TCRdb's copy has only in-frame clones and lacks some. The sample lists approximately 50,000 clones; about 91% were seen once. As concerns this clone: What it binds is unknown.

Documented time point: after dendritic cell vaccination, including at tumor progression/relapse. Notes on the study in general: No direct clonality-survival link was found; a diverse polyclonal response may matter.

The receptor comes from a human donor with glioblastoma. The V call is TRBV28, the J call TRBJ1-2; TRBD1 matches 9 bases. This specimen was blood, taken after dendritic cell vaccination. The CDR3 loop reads CASSLHTGGGGYTF. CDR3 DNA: TGTGCCAGCAGTTTGCATACAGGGGGCGGTGGCTACACCTTC.